One sample yielded the 6 T cell receptor beta chains listed below, sequenced in a study of Graves' ophthalmopathy and Graves' hyperthyroidism. RNA transcripts were the template, and TCR beta CDR3 regions were amplified from them. First-round RT-PCR relied on HTBI primers, and a second-round multiplex PCR came next. Using its own MiXCR run on the multiplex PCR reads, TCRdb lists one record per CDR3 protein. This table holds 1 million to 1.3 million distinct CDR3 sequences, about 40% found once. The sample comprised peripheral blood or thyroid tissue (not recorded which). These receptors originate from an adult man with Graves' hyperthyroidism.

In this sample, this clonotype turned up many times. The V call is TRBV20-1, the J call TRBJ1-1; tentatively, D is TRBD1 (6 bases). Trimming took 0 bases from V and 1 from J, leaving 9 bases between them. From germline, CDR1 is DFQATT and CDR2 SNEGSKA (reference sequence). This CDR3 spans 14 amino acids. CDR3 region: CSARDDRTNTEAFF. DNA for the CDR3: TGCAGTGCTAGAGACGACAGGACGAACACTGAAGCTTTCTTT.

The chain employs TRBV25-1 and TRBJ2-7; 8 positions agree with TRBD2. J lost 3 bases, V lost 7 bases, and 11 bases had no gene match. CDR3 size: 15 residues. Germline V gives CDR1 MGHDK, CDR2 SYGVNS. The CDR3 loop is CASTYSGTTLYEQYF. The CDR3, as DNA: TGTGCCAGCACTTATAGCGGGACTACCCTCTACGAGCAGTACTTC.

The V gene is TRBV7-9, the J gene TRBJ2-2; the D is unclear. The CDR3 loop spans 16 amino acids. Trimming removed 4 bases from V and 3 bases from J, with 15 bases in between. Germline V lookup: CDR1 SEHNR, CDR2 FQNEAQ (reference sequence). The CDR3 nucleotides read TGTGCCAGCAGCTCAGGAGCTGGGTTTTACACCGGGGAGCTGTTTTTT. It yields the protein CASSSGAGFYTGELFF. Combining the CDR3 with reference TRBV7-9 and TRBJ2-2 gives the whole variable domain DTGVSQNPRHKITKRGQNVTFRCDPISEHNRLYWYRQTLGQGPEFLTYFQNEAQLEKSRLLSDRFSAERPKGSFSTLEIQRTEQGDSAMYLCASSSGAGFYTGELFFGEGSRLTVL.

This clonotype was seen only a few times. The chain uses TRBV4-3 and TRBJ2-5; no reliable D call. V lost 0 bases and J lost 4, with 12 bases in between. The CDR3 runs 15 residues. Germline-derived CDR1 and CDR2 are LGHNA and YSLEER. CDR3 nucleotides: TGCGCCAGCAGCCAAGAACGTAACGCCTTAGAGACCCAGTACTTC. Its protein is CASSQERNALETQYF.

The chain combines TRBV19 with TRBJ1-2; D is undetermined. The CDR3 runs to 14 residues. Germline V lookup: CDR1 LNHDA, CDR2 SQIVND (reference sequence). The V end lost 3 bases, the J end lost 5 bases, and 13 bases lay between the germline ends. CDR3 DNA: TGTGCCAGTAGTATCCTTACGGGCGATTATGGCTACACCTTC. It translates to CASSILTGDYGYTF. Using reference TRBV19 and TRBJ1-2 for the parts outside the CDR3, the full variable domain is DGGITQSPKYLFRKEGQNVTLSCEQNLNHDAMYWYRQDPGQGLRLIYYSQIVNDFQKGDIAEGYSVSREKKESFPLTVTSAQKNPTAFYLCASSILTGDYGYTFGSGTRLTVV.

The rearrangement joins TRBV10-3 to TRBJ1-5, with D uncertain. V lost 1 base and J 11 bases, leaving 15 bases between the germline ends. This CDR3 region has 14 residues. Germline lookup yields CDR1 ENHRY and CDR2 SYGVKD. CDR3 protein: CAISELVAKETQHF. CDR3 nucleotides: TGTGCCATCAGTGAGTTGGTGGCTAAAGAGACCCAGCATTTT.